This TCR beta chain was profiled in a study of blood T cell repertoires in COVID-19. There are 14 residues in the CDR3. Germline-derived CDR1 and CDR2 are KGHSH and LQKENI. V shed 3 bases and J shed 7 bases, with 10 bases lying between them. The table came from immunoSEQ multiplex PCR; TCRdb's copy has only in-frame clones and leaves some out. Among about 210,000 clones listed, about 86% were seen once. The chain combines TRBV18 with TRBJ1-6; D might be TRBD1 (6 bases). Sample: peripheral blood. The clonotype comes from a man between 18 and 35 years old with active or convalescent COVID-19. The CDR3: CASSPGQTNSPLHF. Here the CDR3 DNA reads TGTGCCAGCTCACCTGGACAGACCAATTCACCCCTCCACTTT. Combining the CDR3 with reference TRBV18 and TRBJ1-6 gives the whole variable domain NAGVMQNPRHLVRRRGQEARLRCSPMKGHSHVYWYRQLPEEGLKFMVYLQKENIIDESGMPKERFSAEFPKEGPSILRIQQVVRGDSAAYFCASSPGQTNSPLHFGNGTRLTVT.